This TCR beta chain was sequenced in a study of blood T cell repertoires in COVID-19. On the study more broadly: Acute-phase and convalescent COVID-19 samples originated in the United States, Italy and Spain. Sources were T cells, B-cell-depleted T cells, or PBMCs; the material itself was cDNA or gDNA.

Participants were placed into cohorts based on the clinical history they reported. Study processing details: By means of reference gene primer amplification, nucleated cell counts were estimated. This table comes from immunoSEQ multiplex PCR, and its TCRdb copy is limited to in-frame clones, with some not included. V and J calls and clone size come straight from that table; D and trimming were deduced from the DNA. The sample holds approximately 150,000 clones, 75% to 90% seen once. The V gene end was trimmed by 4 bases and the J gene end by 3 bases; junction bases not matched to a gene: 8. In germline, CDR1 is KGHSH, CDR2 LQKENI. CDR3 length: 15 amino acids.

V usage is TRBV18 and J usage is TRBJ2-5, with 7 bases lining up with TRBD2. The receptor's source is a man between 60 and 75 years old who had recovered from COVID-19. Sequenced: PBMCs or T cells enriched from blood (not recorded which). In DNA, the CDR3 is TGTGCCAGCTCACTCGGCATCGCGGGGGAAGAGACCCAGTACTTC. Protein: CASSLGIAGEETQYF.